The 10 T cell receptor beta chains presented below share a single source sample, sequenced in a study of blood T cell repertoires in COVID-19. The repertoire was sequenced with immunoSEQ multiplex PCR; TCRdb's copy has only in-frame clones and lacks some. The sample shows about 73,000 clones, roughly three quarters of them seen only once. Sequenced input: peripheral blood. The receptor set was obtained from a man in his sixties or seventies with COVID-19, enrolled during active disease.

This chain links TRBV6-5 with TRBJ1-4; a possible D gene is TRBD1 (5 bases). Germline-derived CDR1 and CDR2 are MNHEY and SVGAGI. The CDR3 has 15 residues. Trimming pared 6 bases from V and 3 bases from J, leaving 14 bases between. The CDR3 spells CASRSTGVSNEKLFF. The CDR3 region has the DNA TGTGCCAGCAGGTCTACGGGGGTATCTAATGAAAAACTGTTTTTT.

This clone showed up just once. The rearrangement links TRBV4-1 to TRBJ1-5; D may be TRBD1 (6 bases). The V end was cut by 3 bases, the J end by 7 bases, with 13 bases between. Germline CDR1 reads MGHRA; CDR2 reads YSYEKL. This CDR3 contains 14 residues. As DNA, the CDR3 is TGCGCCAGCAGCCAGGACAGCCTGGGGCAGCCCCAGCATTTT. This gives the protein CASSQDSLGQPQHF.

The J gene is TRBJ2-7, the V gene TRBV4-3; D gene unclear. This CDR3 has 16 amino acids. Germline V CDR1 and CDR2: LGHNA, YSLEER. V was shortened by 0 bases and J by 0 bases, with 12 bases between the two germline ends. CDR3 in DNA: TGCGCCAGCAGCCAAGAAACAGCAACCGCCTCCTACGAGCAGTACTTC. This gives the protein CASSQETATASYEQYF.

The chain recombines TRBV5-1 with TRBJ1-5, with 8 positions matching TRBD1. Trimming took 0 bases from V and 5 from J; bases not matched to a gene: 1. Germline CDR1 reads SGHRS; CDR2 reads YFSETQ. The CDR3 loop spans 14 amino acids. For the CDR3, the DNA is TGCGCCAGCAGCTTGGACAGGGGGGATCAGCCCCAGCATTTT. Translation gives CASSLDRGDQPQHF. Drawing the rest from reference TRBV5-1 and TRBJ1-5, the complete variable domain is KAGVTQTPRYLIKTRGQQVTLSCSPISGHRSVSWYQQTPGQGLQFLFEYFSETQRNKGNFPGRFSGRQFSNSRSEMNVSTLELGDSALYLCASSLDRGDQPQHFGDGTRLSIL.

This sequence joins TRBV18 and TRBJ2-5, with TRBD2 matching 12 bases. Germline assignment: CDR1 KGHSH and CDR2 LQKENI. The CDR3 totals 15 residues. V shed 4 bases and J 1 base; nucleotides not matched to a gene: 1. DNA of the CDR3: TGTGCCAGCTCACGGACTAGCGGGACCCAAGAGACCCAGTACTTC. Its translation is CASSRTSGTQETQYF.

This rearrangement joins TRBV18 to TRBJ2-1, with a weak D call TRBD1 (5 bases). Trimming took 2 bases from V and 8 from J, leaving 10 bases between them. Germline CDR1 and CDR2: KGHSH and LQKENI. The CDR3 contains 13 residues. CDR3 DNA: TGTGCCAGCTCACCAAGGGCAGGGTATGAGCAGTTCTTC. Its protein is CASSPRAGYEQFF.

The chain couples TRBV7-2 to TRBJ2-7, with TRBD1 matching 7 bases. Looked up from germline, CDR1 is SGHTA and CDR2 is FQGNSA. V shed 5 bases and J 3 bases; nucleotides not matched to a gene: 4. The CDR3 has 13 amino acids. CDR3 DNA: TGTGCCAGCAGCGCCCGACAGGGCTACGAGCAGTACTTC. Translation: CASSARQGYEQYF.

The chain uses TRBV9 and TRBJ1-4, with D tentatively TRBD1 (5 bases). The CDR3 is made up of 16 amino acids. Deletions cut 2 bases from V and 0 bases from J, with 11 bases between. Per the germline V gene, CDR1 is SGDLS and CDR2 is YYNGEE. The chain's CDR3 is CASSVNGGATNEKLFF. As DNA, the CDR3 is TGTGCCAGCAGCGTCAACGGGGGGGCAACTAATGAAAAACTGTTTTTT.

In DNA form, the CDR3 reads TGTGCCAGCAGTTTAGGTATAGCGGGAGGGCTTTCCTACGAGCAGTACTTC. Protein: CASSLGIAGGLSYEQYF. The V and J genes are TRBV28 and TRBJ2-7; 11 bases agree with TRBD2. Losses at the gene ends were 2 bases for V and 1 base for J; bases not matched to a gene: 7. CDR1 and CDR2 from the germline V gene are MDHEN and SYDVKM. The CDR3 covers 17 residues.

The CDR3 coding sequence is TGTGCCAGCAGCCAGCTAGCGGGGGGCCTGGCCAATGAGCAGTTCTTC. It yields the protein CASSQLAGGLANEQFF. This chain connects TRBV3-1 (or the pseudogene TRBV3-2) to TRBJ2-1, with 11 bases matching TRBD2. Germline V CDR1 and CDR2: LGHDT, YNNKEL (reference sequence). CDR3 length: 16 residues. The J segment lost 6 bases and the V segment lost 3 bases, leaving 7 bases of the junction unmatched.